This passage covers 22 T cell receptor beta chains from one sample sequenced in a study of molecular identifiers for immune sequencing clone quantification. TCRdb passed the PCR reads through MiXCR, listing each CDR3 protein once. The sample has 490,000 or so distinct CDR3 sequences, roughly a fifth seen once. The specimen sequenced was naive CD8+ T cells from blood, with Jurkat cell RNA spiked in. Stated subset: FACS-sorted CD8+CD4-CCR7+CD45RA+ naive T cells. The receptor set was obtained from a human donor in good health. Some libraries in this study had Jurkat cell RNA spiked in.

The table lists this clonotype with many counts. The V call is TRBV7-9, the J call TRBJ1-1, with D possibly matching TRBD1 (5 bases). From germline, CDR1 is SEHNR and CDR2 FQNEAQ (reference sequence). The CDR3 spans 16 residues. Deletions cut 5 bases from V and 0 bases from J, with 16 bases between. CDR3 region: CASSPTWGSMNTEAFF. The CDR3 DNA is TGTGCCAGCAGCCCCACTTGGGGCAGCATGAACACTGAAGCTTTCTTT. The variable domain in full, completed from reference TRBV7-9 and TRBJ1-1, reads DTGVSQNPRHKITKRGQNVTFRCDPISEHNRLYWYRQTLGQGPEFLTYFQNEAQLEKSRLLSDRFSAERPKGSFSTLEIQRTEQGDSAMYLCASSPTWGSMNTEAFFGQGTRLTVV.

This clonotype occurred many times. This chain connects TRBV7-6 to TRBJ2-3, with 9 bases fitting TRBD2. The CDR3 runs to 16 residues. Germline V gives CDR1 SGHVS, CDR2 FNYEAQ. V lost 3 bases to trimming and J lost 1 base; unmatched junction nucleotides: 5. The CDR3 bases are TGTGCCAGCAGCTTGCCGGCTAGCGGGGGCACAGATACGCAGTATTTT. Its translation is CASSLPASGGTDTQYF.

This clonotype was counted many times. This chain connects TRBV5-5 to TRBJ2-3; D ambiguous. V was trimmed by 5 bases and J by 4 bases, leaving 11 bases between them. From germline, CDR1 is SGHKS and CDR2 YYEKEE (reference sequence). The CDR3 contains 13 residues. The CDR3 spells CASSSEEPDTQYF. In DNA form, the CDR3 reads TGTGCCAGCAGTTCAGAGGAACCAGATACGCAGTATTTT. The whole variable domain, remainder taken from reference TRBV5-5 and TRBJ2-3, is DAGVTQSPTHLIKTRGQQVTLRCSPISGHKSVSWYQQVLGQGPQFIFQYYEKEERGRGNFPDRFSARQFPNYSSELNVNALLLGDSALYLCASSSEEPDTQYFGPGTRLTVL.

This clonotype was counted ten times or more. V and J are TRBV6-5 and TRBJ1-1; 8 nucleotides line up with TRBD1. The CDR3 runs 15 residues. V trimming: 5 bases; J trimming: 3 bases; junction bases outside the gene matches: 8. Germline CDR1 MNHEY, CDR2 SVGAGI. The CDR3 spells CASSLGQGGHTEAFF. For the CDR3, the DNA is TGTGCCAGCAGTCTCGGACAGGGAGGTCACACTGAAGCTTTCTTT.

This clonotype has only one observation. A read error is possible here, since a much larger clone lies one base away. The CDR3 is CASRTDHGGDTRYF. The CDR3 bases are TGTGCCAGCAGAACAGACCACGGGGGCGATACGCGGTATTTT. The genes are TRBV12-3 or TRBV12-4 and TRBJ2-3; D is tentatively TRBD1 or TRBD2 (6 bases each). The CDR3 is 14 amino acids.

This clonotype was detected ten times or more. The chain employs TRBV30 and TRBJ1-6; no definite D call. V lost 4 bases, J lost 10 bases, and 17 bases lay in between. The CDR3 has 14 residues. CDR1 and CDR2 from the germline V gene are GTSNPN and SVGIG (reference sequence). The CDR3 is CAWTPVGTRSPLHF. CDR3 DNA: TGTGCCTGGACCCCAGTCGGAACGAGGTCACCCCTCCACTTT.

On this clonotype: A clone one base away is much larger, so this may be a read error. Because the CDR3 is missing its conserved closing phenylalanine or tryptophan, this is likely a read error. The chain couples TRBV12-3 or TRBV12-4 to TRBJ1-1; 11 bases align to TRBD1. With V trimmed by 5 bases and J by 6 bases, 5 bases remained unmatched. CDR3 size: 14 residues. CDR3 nucleotides: TGTGCCAGCAGTACAGGACAGGGGGCTCCTGAAGCTTTCTCT. This sequence encodes CASSTGQGAPEAFS.

Notes on this clonotype: A clone one base away is much larger, so this may be a read error. This sequence joins TRBV28 and TRBJ2-2; 12 nucleotides align to TRBD2. Germline values: CDR1 MDHEN, CDR2 SYDVKM. Trimming cost V 4 bases and J 6 bases; bases outside gene matches: 9. The CDR3 covers 17 residues. CDR3 sequence: CASSSRLAGVQAGELFF. The DNA for the CDR3 is TGTGCCAGCAGTTCCCGACTAGCGGGAGTACAAGCCGGGGAGCTGTTTTTT.

On this clonotype: This CDR3 fails to terminate in the conserved phenylalanine or tryptophan, so it likely reflects a read error. The chain has TRBV14 and TRBJ2-7; D may be TRBD1 (6 bases). Germline CDR1 SGHDN, CDR2 FVKESK. CDR3 length: 16 amino acids. Trimming pared 4 bases from V and 3 bases from J, leaving 19 bases between. The CDR3 reads CASSLSYSGQYYEQYS. CDR3 DNA: TGTGCCAGCAGCCTATCATACTCGGGACAATACTACGAGCAGTACTCC.

V usage is TRBV5-1 and J usage is TRBJ2-5; the D gene is possibly TRBD2 (6 bases). Germline CDR1 is SGHRS and CDR2 is YFSETQ. This CDR3 spans 15 amino acids. V dropped 4 bases and J dropped 5 bases, with 18 bases sitting between them. CDR3 nucleotide sequence: TGCGCCAGCAGCGAAAACAATTTGGGAGGCGAGACCCAGTACTTC. Translating it yields CASSENNLGGETQYF.

This clonotype has a count of ten or more. The V gene is TRBV2, the J gene TRBJ2-5; tentative D call: TRBD1 (5 bases). Trimming removed 1 base from V and 0 bases from J, with 9 bases in between. Germline V CDR1 and CDR2: SNHLY, FYNNEI. This CDR3 has 15 amino acids. The chain's CDR3 is CASSEGLGHQETQYF. For the CDR3, the DNA is TGTGCCAGCAGTGAAGGTCTGGGGCACCAAGAGACCCAGTACTTC.

There are a few counts of this clonotype. The J gene is TRBJ1-4, the V gene TRBV6-2 or TRBV6-3; D remains ambiguous. The CDR3 spans 16 residues. Trimming left V 6 bases short and J 4 bases short, with 18 bases between. Germline V gives CDR1 MNHEY, CDR2 SVGEGT. The chain's CDR3 is CASSHPDGAYNEKLFF. The CDR3 DNA is TGTGCCAGCAGCCACCCGGATGGCGCTTATAATGAAAAACTGTTTTTT.

There are many counts of this clonotype. The V gene is TRBV6-1, the J gene TRBJ2-3; 7 positions match TRBD1. J was trimmed by 2 bases and V by 1 base; bases with no gene match: 9. CDR3 length equals 17 residues. Germline loops: CDR1 MNHNS, CDR2 SASEGT. The CDR3 protein is CASSEGGRGLLTDTQYF. In DNA form, the CDR3 reads TGTGCCAGCAGTGAAGGTGGCAGGGGGTTACTCACAGATACGCAGTATTTT.

This clonotype was counted at least ten times. The V call is TRBV12-3 or TRBV12-4, the J call TRBJ2-7, with TRBD2 as a possible D gene (6 bases). Trimming removed 6 bases at V and 4 bases at J, with 22 bases between. CDR3 length: 16 amino acids. CDR3 loop: CASSTRGPPYWYEQYF. In DNA, the CDR3 is TGTGCCAGCAGCACGCGGGGACCCCCGTACTGGTACGAGCAGTACTTC.

A remark on this clonotype: This sequence may be a read error, since a much larger clone differs from it by one base. The chain links TRBV28 to TRBJ2-2, with D unclear. The CDR3 has 12 residues. V was trimmed by 6 bases and J by 4 bases, leaving 6 bases between them. Germline V gene sequence: CDR1 MDHEN, CDR2 SYDVKM. The CDR3 region is CASRDPTGELFF. DNA of the CDR3: TGTGCCAGCAGGGACCCCACCGGGGAGCTGTTTTTT.

This clonotype has ten or more counts. V gene TRBV30 combines with J gene TRBJ2-3, with unresolved D. Germline V gives CDR1 GTSNPN, CDR2 SVGIG (reference sequence). The CDR3 extends over 13 amino acids. Trimming took 5 bases from V and 5 from J, leaving 14 bases between them. The CDR3 DNA is TGTGCCTGGGGCTGGCTGGGCGGAGATACGCAGTATTTT. Its protein is CAWGWLGGDTQYF.

This clonotype was seen only once. Given a much more abundant clone one base away, this may be a read error. The conserved closing phenylalanine or tryptophan is absent in this CDR3, likely reflecting a read error. V usage is TRBV4-3 and J usage is TRBJ2-7; no firm D call. Trimming cost V 1 base and J 0 bases, with 7 bases left between them. The length of the CDR3 is 14 residues. CDR1 and CDR2 (germline): LGHNA, YSLEER. The CDR3 here is CASSQASHSYEQYS. The DNA for the CDR3 is TGCGCCAGCAGCCAAGCCAGTCACTCCTACGAGCAGTACTCC.

This clonotype appeared many times. V and J are TRBV30 and TRBJ1-3; D unresolved. Deletions cut 4 bases from V and 0 bases from J, with 7 bases between. Germline-derived CDR1 and CDR2 are GTSNPN and SVGIG (reference sequence). The CDR3 length is 13 residues. The CDR3 region is CAWTVGSGNTIYF. The CDR3 DNA reads as TGTGCCTGGACAGTCGGCTCTGGAAACACCATATATTTT.

This clonotype was counted many times. CDR3 sequence reads: CASSGPGQEWSVNTEAFF. The CDR3 DNA sequence: TGTGCCAGCAGCGGCCCGGGACAGGAGTGGTCCGTGAACACTGAAGCTTTCTTT. This chain uses TRBV28 with TRBJ1-1; 8 positions match TRBD1. V dropped 6 bases and J dropped 0; count of bases not matched to a gene: 15. The CDR3 extends over 18 amino acids. CDR1 is MDHEN and CDR2 is SYDVKM in the germline V gene. The full variable domain, with the rest looked up from reference TRBV28 and TRBJ1-1, is DVKVTQSSRYLVKRTGEKVFLECVQDMDHENMFWYRQDPGLGLRLIYFSYDVKMKEKGDIPEGYSVSREKKERFSLILESASTNQTSMYLCASSGPGQEWSVNTEAFFGQGTRLTVV.

The table lists this clonotype with a few counts. The chain links TRBV5-4 to TRBJ1-1, with 9 bases matching TRBD1. Germline V lookup: CDR1 SGHNT, CDR2 YYREEE (reference sequence). J gave up 4 bases and V 0 bases, and 7 bases lay outside the gene matches. The CDR3 consists of 16 residues. This CDR3 reads CASSLDRGPAFTEAFF. CDR3 nucleotides: TGTGCCAGCAGCTTGGACAGGGGGCCTGCCTTCACTGAAGCTTTCTTT.

This clonotype occurred many times. The rearrangement joins TRBV30 to TRBJ2-7; D uncertain. Between the trimmed V and J ends, which lost 0 bases and 6 bases, there was a span of 6 bases. There are 11 residues in the CDR3. Germline CDR1 and CDR2: GTSNPN and SVGIG (reference sequence). CDR3 bases: TGTGCCTGGAGTGTCCGTGGCGAGCAGTACTTC. Its translation: CAWSVRGEQYF.

The table lists this clonotype with many counts. The J gene is TRBJ2-5, the V gene TRBV5-5; 7 nucleotides line up with TRBD2. V lost 0 bases and J lost 4; bases outside the gene matches: 15. Germline lookup yields CDR1 SGHKS and CDR2 YYEKEE (reference sequence). This CDR3 comprises 18 residues. The CDR3: CASSLVWRESASRETQYF. The CDR3 nucleotides read TGTGCCAGCAGCTTGGTATGGCGGGAGTCCGCCTCAAGAGAGACCCAGTACTTC.